This T cell receptor (beta chain) was documented in a study of T cell repertoires in cytomegalovirus infection. In the study overall: CMV epitopes used comprised recently identified HLA-C-restricted ones and well-studied HLA-B-restricted ones. Shared public TCR beta signatures pointed to both CMV infection and a matching HLA type.

This clonotype has only one observation. Its antigen is currently unknown. TCRdb recomputed calls from the reads with MiXCR, one row per CDR3 protein. Of some 43,000 distinct CDR3 sequences in the sample, 20% to 25% were seen once. Study-wide findings and caveats: Using cumulative public TCR beta family frequency, the authors identified those who carried CMV together with the relevant HLA. HLA-C-restricted CMV clonotypes gave the most frequent clonotype in two of eight donors.

The length of the CDR3 is 15 residues. V was pared by 2 bases and J by 6 bases, with 15 bases between. Germline V CDR1 and CDR2: MGHRA, YSYEKL. This receptor was obtained from a human donor in good health (CMV status not recorded). Some clones in this sample may be carry-over from other donors' samples. The V call is TRBV4-1, the J call TRBJ2-3; D might be TRBD1 (5 bases). Material: CD8+ T cells from cultured PBMCs, obtained from culture after CMV antigen stimulation. This CDR3 is CASSQPDTLGDTQYF. As DNA, the CDR3 is TGCGCCAGCAGCCAACCGGACACATTGGGGGATACGCAGTATTTT.